This T cell receptor beta chain is drawn from a study of human T cells and chemical hapten exposure. The wider study: The patch tests put 0.01% DPC on the skin of the upper back and were read 6 days later.

Single cDNA molecules in the library carried unique molecular identifiers attached during preparation. TCRdb reprocessed the RACE reads via MiXCR and lists one record per CDR3 protein. Of under 300,000 distinct CDR3 sequences in the sample, around 9.3% are singletons; the top ten hold 2.3%. The time point here: pre-sensitization, week 0. Treatment: therapeutic diphenylcyclopropenone sensitization with weekly scalp DPC. The input for sequencing was whole blood, taken in connection with sensitization to the hapten diphenylcyclopropenone (DPC). The source is a woman between 35 and 50 years old with alopecia areata. Some clones in this sample may be carry-over from other donors' samples.

The CDR3 DNA is TGTGCCAGCATCCAGGTGGGATCCGGGGAGCTGTTTTTT. Translation gives CASIQVGSGELFF. This chain links TRBV6-6 with TRBJ2-2; D not resolved. Germline V gene lookup returns CDR1 MNHNY and CDR2 SVGAGI (reference sequence). CDR3 length equals 13 residues. Trimming stripped 7 bases from V and 6 bases from J, with 12 bases between.